The rows below give T cell receptor beta chains drawn from one sample of a study of graft-versus-host responses after intestinal transplantation. No antigens are known for them. The repertoire was sequenced with immunoSEQ multiplex PCR; TCRdb's copy has only in-frame clones and lacks some. The table shows approximately 70,000 clones, with 84% occurring only once. Sample: unstimulated CD4+ T cells sorted from spleen or lymph node cells, taken before transplant. These receptors were obtained from a human donor who was the organ donor for an intestinal transplant. The CDR3 runs from the conserved cysteine through the conserved F or W. D genes are given only for firm matches. Expanded clones get a size class; other rows say once, few or many, or leave the size out.

13 | . | TRBJ1-5 | TRBV28 | . | TGTGCCAGCAGTGACAGCCGTAATCAGCCCCAGCATTTT | CASSDSRNQPQHF
19 | TRBD2 | TRBJ2-4 | TRBV30 | . | TGTGCCTGGAGTGTAGCTAGCGGGGGGGCCGGGTCGGCCAAAAACATTCAGTACTTC | CAWSVASGGAGSAKNIQYF
11 | . | TRBJ1-3 | TRBV29-1 | . | TGCAGCGCCCACTCTGGAAACACCATATATTTT | CSAHSGNTIYF
13 | . | TRBJ1-1 | TRBV11-3 | . | TGTGCCAGCAGCTTTCAGGTAAACACTGAAGCTTTCTTT | CASSFQVNTEAFF
19 | TRBD1 | TRBJ2-6 | TRBV5-1 | . | TGCGCCAGCAGCTTGGCACCGGGACAGGGGCTCTCTGGGGCCAACGTCCTGACTTTC | CASSLAPGQGLSGANVLTF
14 | . | TRBJ1-6 | TRBV7-9 | . | TGTGCCAGCAGCTTAAGAGACAGTACTTCACCCCTCCACTTT | CASSLRDSTSPLHF
15 | . | TRBJ2-6 | TRBV5-1 | . | TGCGCCAGCAGCTTGGATCTCTCTGGGGCCAACGTCCTGACTTTC | CASSLDLSGANVLTF
17 | TRBD1 | TRBJ1-3 | TRBV7-9 | . | TGTGCCAGCAGCCATAGGACAGGGAAGGATCTGGGAAACACCATATATTTT | CASSHRTGKDLGNTIYF
14 | . | TRBJ1-1 | TRBV28 | . | TGTGCCAGCAGGGAAGACACAACGAACACTGAAGCTTTCTTT | CASREDTTNTEAFF
17 | TRBD1 | TRBJ1-6 | TRBV27 | . | TGTGCCAGCAGTTCCCTGACAGGGGGCCCTAATAATTCACCCCTCCACTTT | CASSSLTGGPNNSPLHF
15 | . | TRBJ2-1 | TRBV5-4 | . | TGTGCCAGCAGCTTGCAGGGCAGGGGGGACAATGAGCAGTTCTTC | CASSLQGRGDNEQFF
14 | . | TRBJ1-2 | TRBV11-1 | . | TGTGCCAGCAGCTTGGACACGACGGACTATGGCTACACCTTC | CASSLDTTDYGYTF
16 | TRBD1 | TRBJ2-4 | TRBV6-1 | . | TGTGCCAGCAGTGAAGGGCCAGGGGGATCCAAAAACATTCAGTACTTC | CASSEGPGGSKNIQYF
14 | . | TRBJ2-6 | TRBV11-2 | . | TGTGCCAGCAGCTTGGGCCCTGGGGCCAACGTCCTGACTTTC | CASSLGPGANVLTF
14 | TRBD1 | TRBJ1-5 | TRBV7-2 | once | TGTGCCAGCAGCTTACGACAGGGGGATCAGCCCCAGCATTTT | CASSLRQGDQPQHF
15 | . | TRBJ1-2 | TRBV30 | . | TGTGCCTGGACGGGTAGGACAGAGCATAACTATGGCTACACCTTC | CAWTGRTEHNYGYTF
12 | . | TRBJ1-5 | TRBV19 | . | TGTGCCAGTAGTCGGAGCAATCAGCCCCAGCATTTT | CASSRSNQPQHF
13 | TRBD1 | TRBJ1-1 | TRBV28 | once | TGTGCCATTACCAGGGGGTCGAGGACTGAAGCTTTCTTT | CAITRGSRTEAFF
16 | . | TRBJ1-5 | TRBV19 | . | TGTGCCAGTAGTCGACTCTCAGGGTCAGGCAATCAGCCCCAGCATTTT | CASSRLSGSGNQPQHF
13 | . | TRBJ1-5 | TRBV30 | few | TGTGCCTGGAGTGTACAGGGCAATCAGCCCCAGCATTTT | CAWSVQGNQPQHF
16 | . | TRBJ2-2 | TRBV6-5 | . | TGTGCCAGCAGTTACTTCGACTCCCCGGGCACCGGGGAGCTGTTTTTT | CASSYFDSPGTGELFF
16 | TRBD1 | TRBJ1-1 | TRBV7-6 | . | TGTGCCAGCAGCTTAGTCGGGACAGCGATGAACACTGAAGCTTTCTTT | CASSLVGTAMNTEAFF
15 | . | TRBJ1-2 | TRBV7-8 | . | TGTGCCAGCAGCTTAGAAGGGAGCTCAGTCTATGGCTACACCTTC | CASSLEGSSVYGYTF
12 | TRBD1 | TRBJ2-3 | TRBV10-2 | . | TGCGCCAGCATGCAGGGGGCAGATACGCAGTATTTT | CASMQGADTQYF
16 | . | TRBJ1-5 | TRBV28 | . | TGTGCCAGCAGTTTATCCACCGGACAGCCAGCGCAGCCCCAGCATTTT | CASSLSTGQPAQPQHF
18 | . | TRBJ1-2 | TRBV7-2 | . | TGTGCCAGCAGCCGAGCCCTCGACAGCCTCGCCACTAACTATGGCTACACCTTC | CASSRALDSLATNYGYTF
14 | . | TRBJ1-2 | TRBV28 | . | TGTGCCAGCAACGAGGAGTCCCCCAACTATGGCTACACCTTC | CASNEESPNYGYTF
14 | TRBD1 | TRBJ1-6 | TRBV6-1 | . | TGTGCCAGCAGCCACCAGGGGGAGGCTTCACCCCTCCACTTT | CASSHQGEASPLHF
13 | TRBD1 | TRBJ1-1 | TRBV19 | . | TGTGCCAGTAAAGAAAGGGGGCGTACTGAAGCTTTCTTT | CASKERGRTEAFF
16 | TRBD2 | TRBJ2-5 | TRBV9 | . | TGTGCCAGCAGCGTGGCTAGCGGGGGGGGTATCGTGACCCAGTACTTC | CASSVASGGGIVTQYF
18 | . | TRBJ1-6 | TRBV2 | once | TGTGCCAGCAGCCTCTTCGGACACACAAGCTCCTATAATTCACCCCTCCACTTT | CASSLFGHTSSYNSPLHF
16 | TRBD1 | TRBJ1-4 | TRBV6-6 | . | TGTGCCAGCAGTTACTCGGGGACAGGGCGACAGGAAAAACTGTTTTTT | CASSYSGTGRQEKLFF
15 | . | TRBJ2-3 | TRBV6-4 | . | TGTGCCAGCAGTGACTCAAGAACTAGCACAGATACGCAGTATTTT | CASSDSRTSTDTQYF
16 | TRBD2 | TRBJ2-1 | TRBV10-3 | . | TGTGCCATCAGTGAGTCGTCCGTAACTAGCGGGTGGCAGCAGTTCTTC | CAISESSVTSGWQQFF
18 | . | TRBJ1-1 | TRBV27 | . | TGTGCCAGCAGTCCCACAAACACAGGGCGCCGGGGGAACACTGAAGCTTTCTTT | CASSPTNTGRRGNTEAFF
16 | . | TRBJ2-1 | TRBV30 | . | TGTGCCTGGAGGTCTGCAGCCGGGGGCTCCTACAATGAGCAGTTCTTC | CAWRSAAGGSYNEQFF
10 | . | TRBJ2-1 | TRBV20-1 | . | TGCAGTGCTATCGGCAATGAGCAGTTCTTC | CSAIGNEQFF
15 | TRBD1 | TRBJ1-6 | TRBV27 | . | TGTGCCAGCAGCGGACAGGGGTTCTATAATTCACCCCTCCACTTT | CASSGQGFYNSPLHF
14 | TRBD1 | TRBJ2-5 | TRBV5-1 | . | TGCGCCAGCAGCTGGGGACAGGGGGAGGCGACCCAGTACTTC | CASSWGQGEATQYF
12 | . | TRBJ2-2 | TRBV2 | . | TGTGCCAGCACTACCGGTGCCGGGGAGCTGTTTTTT | CASTTGAGELFF
14 | . | TRBJ1-6 | TRBV7-2 | . | TGTGCCAGCAGCCCCTCACAACAGGTTTCACCCCTCCACTTT | CASSPSQQVSPLHF
18 | TRBD1 | TRBJ2-6 | TRBV19 | . | TGTGCCAGTAGTATAGCATTACAGGGGGCGCGAGGGGCCAACGTCCTGACTTTC | CASSIALQGARGANVLTF
14 | . | TRBJ1-3 | TRBV5-6 | . | TGTGCCAGCAGGGGACAAATCTCTGGAAACACCATATATTTT | CASRGQISGNTIYF
14 | TRBD1 | TRBJ2-1 | TRBV23-1 | . | TGCGCCAGAACAGGGGATTTGGTGGGCAATGAGCAGTTCTTC | CARTGDLVGNEQFF
17 | TRBD2 | TRBJ2-2 | TRBV6-1 | . | TGTGCCAGCAGTGAAATCGCCGGGGGGTTAAGCACCGGGGAGCTGTTTTTT | CASSEIAGGLSTGELFF
15 | TRBD1 | TRBJ2-2 | TRBV2 | . | TGTGCCAGCAGAGGACAGGGGAGGAACACCGGGGAGCTGTTTTTT | CASRGQGRNTGELFF
17 | . | TRBJ1-1 | TRBV5-4 | . | TGTGCCAGCAGCTTGGTGGGGAGGTTACATGTGAACACTGAAGCTTTCTTT | CASSLVGRLHVNTEAFF
16 | TRBD1 | TRBJ2-1 | TRBV5-4 | few | TGTGCCAGCAGCTTGGTGGCAGGGGGCGCGTACAATGAGCAGTTCTTC | CASSLVAGGAYNEQFF
14 | . | TRBJ1-1 | TRBV5-6 | . | TGTGCCAGCAGCTTGGGAGGGATTGGGACTGAAGCTTTCTTT | CASSLGGIGTEAFF
15 | TRBD2 | TRBJ2-4 | TRBV28 | . | TGTGCCAGCAGTTTATCCGGGGGAGGGCAAAACATTCAGTACTTC | CASSLSGGGQNIQYF